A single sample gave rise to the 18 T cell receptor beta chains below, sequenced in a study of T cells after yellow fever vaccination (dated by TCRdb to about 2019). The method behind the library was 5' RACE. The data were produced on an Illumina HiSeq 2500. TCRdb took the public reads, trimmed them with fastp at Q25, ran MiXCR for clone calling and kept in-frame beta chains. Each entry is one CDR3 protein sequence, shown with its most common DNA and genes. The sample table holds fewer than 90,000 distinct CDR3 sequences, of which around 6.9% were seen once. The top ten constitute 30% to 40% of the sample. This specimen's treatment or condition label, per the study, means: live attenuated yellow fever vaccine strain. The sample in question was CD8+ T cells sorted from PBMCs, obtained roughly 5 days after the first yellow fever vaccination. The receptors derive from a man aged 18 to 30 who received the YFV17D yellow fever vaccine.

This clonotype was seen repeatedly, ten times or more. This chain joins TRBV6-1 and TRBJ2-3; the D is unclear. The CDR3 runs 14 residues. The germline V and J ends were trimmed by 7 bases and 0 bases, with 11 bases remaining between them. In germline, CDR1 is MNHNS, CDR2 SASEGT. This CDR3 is CASTGSPSTDTQYF. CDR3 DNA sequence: TGTGCCAGCACGGGCTCCCCTAGCACAGATACGCAGTATTTT.

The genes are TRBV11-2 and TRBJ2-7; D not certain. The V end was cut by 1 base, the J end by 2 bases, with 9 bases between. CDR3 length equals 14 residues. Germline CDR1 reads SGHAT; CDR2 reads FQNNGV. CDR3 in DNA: TGTGCCAGCAGCTTAGGTCCCAAAACCTACGAGCAGTACGTC. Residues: CASSLGPKTYEQYV.

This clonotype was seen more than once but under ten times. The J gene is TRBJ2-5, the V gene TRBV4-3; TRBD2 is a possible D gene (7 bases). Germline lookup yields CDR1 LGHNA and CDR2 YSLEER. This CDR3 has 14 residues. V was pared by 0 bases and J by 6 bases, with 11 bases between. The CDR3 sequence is CASSQEGGLQTQYF. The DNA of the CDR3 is TGCGCCAGCAGCCAAGAGGGGGGGCTGCAGACCCAGTACTTC.

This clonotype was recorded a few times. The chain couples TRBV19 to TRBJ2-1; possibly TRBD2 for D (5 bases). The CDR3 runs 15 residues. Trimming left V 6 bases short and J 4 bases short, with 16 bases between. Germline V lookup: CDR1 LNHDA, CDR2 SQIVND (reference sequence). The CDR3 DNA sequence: TGTGCCAGTAGGGTGGACTCGGCCGTTTACAATGAGCAGTTCTTC. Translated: CASRVDSAVYNEQFF.

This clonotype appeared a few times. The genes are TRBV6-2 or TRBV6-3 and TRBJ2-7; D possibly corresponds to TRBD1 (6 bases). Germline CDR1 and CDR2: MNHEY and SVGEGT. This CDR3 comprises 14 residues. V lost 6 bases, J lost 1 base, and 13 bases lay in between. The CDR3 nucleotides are TGTGCCAGCAGACTCACACAGGGTTCCTACGAGCAGTACTTC. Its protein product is CASRLTQGSYEQYF.

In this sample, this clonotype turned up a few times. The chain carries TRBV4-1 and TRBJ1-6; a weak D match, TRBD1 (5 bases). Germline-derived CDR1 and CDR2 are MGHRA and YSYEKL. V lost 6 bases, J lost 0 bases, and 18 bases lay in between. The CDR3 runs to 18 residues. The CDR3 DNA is TGCGCCAGCAGTGACCGGACCAGGGTGGGCTCCTATAATTCACCCCTCCACTTT. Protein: CASSDRTRVGSYNSPLHF.

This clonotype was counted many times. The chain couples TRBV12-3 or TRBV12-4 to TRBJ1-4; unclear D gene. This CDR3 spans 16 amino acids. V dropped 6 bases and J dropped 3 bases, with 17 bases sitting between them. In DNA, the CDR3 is TGTGCCAGCAGCCGACTCGGGTTGGGTCCTAATGAAAAACTGTTTTTT. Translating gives CASSRLGLGPNEKLFF.

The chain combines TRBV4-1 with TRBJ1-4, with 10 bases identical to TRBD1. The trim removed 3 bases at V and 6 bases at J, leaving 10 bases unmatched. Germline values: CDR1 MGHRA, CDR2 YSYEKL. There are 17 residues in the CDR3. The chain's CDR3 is CASSQFSSGTGDEKLFF. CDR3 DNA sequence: TGCGCCAGCAGCCAGTTCTCCTCAGGGACAGGGGATGAAAAACTGTTTTTT.

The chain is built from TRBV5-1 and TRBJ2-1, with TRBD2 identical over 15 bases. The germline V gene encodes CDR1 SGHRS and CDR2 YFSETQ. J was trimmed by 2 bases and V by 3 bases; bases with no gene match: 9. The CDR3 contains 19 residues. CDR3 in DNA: TGCGCCAGCAGCTCATCCGGGACTAGCGGGGGGACGCCCTACAATGAGCAGTTCTTC. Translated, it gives CASSSSGTSGGTPYNEQFF.

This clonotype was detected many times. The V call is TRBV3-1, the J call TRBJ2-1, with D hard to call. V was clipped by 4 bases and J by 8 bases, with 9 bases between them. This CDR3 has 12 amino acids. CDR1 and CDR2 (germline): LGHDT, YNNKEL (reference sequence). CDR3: CASSPLGDEQFF. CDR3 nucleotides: TGTGCCAGCAGCCCTCTGGGTGATGAGCAGTTCTTC.

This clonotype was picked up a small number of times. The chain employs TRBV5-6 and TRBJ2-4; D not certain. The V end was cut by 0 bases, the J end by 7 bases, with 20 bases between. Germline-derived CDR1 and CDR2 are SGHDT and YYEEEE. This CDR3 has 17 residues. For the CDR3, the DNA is TGTGCCAGCAGCTTGGAGAGTTCTGCGCCTATACTGAACATTCAGTACTTC. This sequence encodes CASSLESSAPILNIQYF.

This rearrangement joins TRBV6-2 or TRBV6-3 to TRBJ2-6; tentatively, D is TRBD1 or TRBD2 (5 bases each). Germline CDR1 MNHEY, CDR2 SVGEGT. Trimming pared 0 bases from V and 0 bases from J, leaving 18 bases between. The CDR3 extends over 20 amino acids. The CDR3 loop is CASSYSNIGTYSSGANVLTF. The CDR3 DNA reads TGTGCCAGCAGTTACTCGAATATCGGGACGTACTCCTCTGGGGCCAACGTCCTGACTTTC.

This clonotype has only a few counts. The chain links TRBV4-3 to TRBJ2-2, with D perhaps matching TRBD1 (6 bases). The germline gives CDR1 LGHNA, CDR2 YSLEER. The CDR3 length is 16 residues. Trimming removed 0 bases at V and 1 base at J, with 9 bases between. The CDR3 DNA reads TGCGCCAGCAGCCAAGATTGGGGACAGAACACCGGGGAGCTGTTTTTT. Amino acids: CASSQDWGQNTGELFF.

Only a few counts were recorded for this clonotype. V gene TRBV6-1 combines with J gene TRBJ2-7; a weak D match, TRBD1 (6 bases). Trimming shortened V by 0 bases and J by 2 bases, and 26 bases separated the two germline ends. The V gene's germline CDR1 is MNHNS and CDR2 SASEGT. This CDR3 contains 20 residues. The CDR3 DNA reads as TGTGCCAGCAGTGAAGCGAGGCCCGGGGTGGTGGGTACAGGGACCTACGAGCAGTACTTC. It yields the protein CASSEARPGVVGTGTYEQYF.

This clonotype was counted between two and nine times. The CDR3 DNA is TGTGCCAGCAGTTTATCTACTAGGAATCAGCCCCAGCATTTT. This gives the protein CASSLSTRNQPQHF. The chain couples TRBV27 to TRBJ1-5; D not certain. Germline CDR1 reads MNHEY; CDR2 reads SMNVEV (reference sequence). This CDR3 contains 14 residues. V was trimmed by 0 bases and J by 4 bases, leaving 7 bases between them.

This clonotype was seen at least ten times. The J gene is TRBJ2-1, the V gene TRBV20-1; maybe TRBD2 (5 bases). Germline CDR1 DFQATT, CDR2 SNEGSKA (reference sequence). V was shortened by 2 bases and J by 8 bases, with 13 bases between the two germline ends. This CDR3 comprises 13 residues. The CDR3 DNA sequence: TGCAGTGCTAGATCACTAGTTATTGATGAGCAGTTCTTC. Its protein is CSARSLVIDEQFF.

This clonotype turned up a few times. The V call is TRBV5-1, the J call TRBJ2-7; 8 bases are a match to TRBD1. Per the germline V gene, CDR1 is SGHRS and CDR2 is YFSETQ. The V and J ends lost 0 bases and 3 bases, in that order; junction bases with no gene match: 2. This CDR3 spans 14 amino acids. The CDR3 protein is CASSLEDRDYEQYF. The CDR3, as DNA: TGCGCCAGCAGCTTGGAGGACAGGGACTACGAGCAGTACTTC.

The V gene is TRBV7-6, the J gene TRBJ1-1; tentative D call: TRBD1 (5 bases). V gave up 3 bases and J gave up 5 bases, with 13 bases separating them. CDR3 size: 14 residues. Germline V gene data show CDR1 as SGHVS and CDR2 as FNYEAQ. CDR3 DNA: TGTGCCAGCAGCTTCGGGGGTCAGGATACTGAAGCTTTCTTT. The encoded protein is CASSFGGQDTEAFF.